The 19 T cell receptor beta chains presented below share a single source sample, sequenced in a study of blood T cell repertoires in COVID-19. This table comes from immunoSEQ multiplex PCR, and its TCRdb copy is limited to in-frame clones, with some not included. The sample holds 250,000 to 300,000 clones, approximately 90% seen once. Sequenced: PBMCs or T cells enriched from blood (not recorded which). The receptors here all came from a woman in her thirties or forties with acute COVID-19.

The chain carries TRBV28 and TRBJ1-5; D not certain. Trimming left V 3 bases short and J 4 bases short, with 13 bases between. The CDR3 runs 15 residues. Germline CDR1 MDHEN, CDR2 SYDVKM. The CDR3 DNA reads TGTGCCAGCAGTTTTAGGAGGGAGAAAAATCAGCCCCAGCATTTT. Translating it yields CASSFRREKNQPQHF.

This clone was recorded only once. CDR3 bases: TGTGCCAGCAGCCCAGGGGGCGCCGAGACCCAGTACTTC. This codes for CASSPGGAETQYF. The rearrangement links TRBV5-4 to TRBJ2-5; 8 bases map to TRBD1. CDR3 length: 13 residues. Germline values: CDR1 SGHNT, CDR2 YYREEE (reference sequence). V dropped 4 bases and J dropped 5; count of bases not matched to a gene: 4.

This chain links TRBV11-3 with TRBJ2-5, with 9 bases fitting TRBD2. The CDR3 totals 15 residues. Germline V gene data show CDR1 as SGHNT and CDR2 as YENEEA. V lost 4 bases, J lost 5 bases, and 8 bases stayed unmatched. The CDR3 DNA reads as TGTGCCAGCAGCTCCTTTAGCGGGAGAGTCGAGACCCAGTACTTC. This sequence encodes CASSSFSGRVETQYF.

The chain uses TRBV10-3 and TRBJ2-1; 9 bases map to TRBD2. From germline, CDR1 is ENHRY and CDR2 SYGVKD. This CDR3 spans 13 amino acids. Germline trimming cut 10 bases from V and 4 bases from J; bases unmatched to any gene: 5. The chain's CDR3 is CASSGGLYNEQFF. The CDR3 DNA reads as TGTGCCAGCAGCGGGGGGCTTTACAATGAGCAGTTCTTC.

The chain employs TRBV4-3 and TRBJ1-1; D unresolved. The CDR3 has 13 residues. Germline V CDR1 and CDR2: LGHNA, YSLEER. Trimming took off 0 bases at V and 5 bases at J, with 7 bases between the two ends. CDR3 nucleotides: TGCGCCAGCAGCCAAGATCTAGGAACTGAAGCTTTCTTT. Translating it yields CASSQDLGTEAFF.

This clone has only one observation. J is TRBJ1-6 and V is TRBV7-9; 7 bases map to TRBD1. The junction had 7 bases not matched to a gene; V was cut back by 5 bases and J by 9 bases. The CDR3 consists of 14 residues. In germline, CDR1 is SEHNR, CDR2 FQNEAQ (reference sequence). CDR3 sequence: CASSLDRVSSPLHF. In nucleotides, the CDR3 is TGTGCCAGCAGCCTAGACAGGGTTAGTTCACCCCTCCACTTT.

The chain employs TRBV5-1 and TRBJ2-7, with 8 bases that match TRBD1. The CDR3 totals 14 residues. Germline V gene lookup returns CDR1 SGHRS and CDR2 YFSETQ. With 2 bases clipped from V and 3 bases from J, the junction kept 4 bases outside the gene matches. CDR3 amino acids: CASSLLTGVYEQYF. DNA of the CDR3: TGCGCCAGCAGCTTACTGACAGGGGTCTACGAGCAGTACTTC.

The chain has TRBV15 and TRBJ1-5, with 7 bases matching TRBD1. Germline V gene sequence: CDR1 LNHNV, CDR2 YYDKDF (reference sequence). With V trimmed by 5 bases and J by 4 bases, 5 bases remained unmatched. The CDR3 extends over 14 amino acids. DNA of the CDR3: TGTGCCACCAGCGTTGCAGGGGGAAATCAGCCCCAGCATTTT. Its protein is CATSVAGGNQPQHF.

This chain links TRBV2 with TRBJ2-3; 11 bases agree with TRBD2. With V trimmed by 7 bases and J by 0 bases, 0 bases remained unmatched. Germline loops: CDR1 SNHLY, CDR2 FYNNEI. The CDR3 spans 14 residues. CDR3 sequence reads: CASIAGGSTDTQYF. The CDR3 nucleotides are TGTGCCAGCATAGCGGGGGGGAGCACAGATACGCAGTATTTT.

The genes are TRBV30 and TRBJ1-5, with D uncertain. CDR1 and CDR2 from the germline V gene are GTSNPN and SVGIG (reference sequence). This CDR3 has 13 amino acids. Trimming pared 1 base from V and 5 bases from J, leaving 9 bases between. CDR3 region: CAWSGQADQPQHF. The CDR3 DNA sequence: TGTGCCTGGAGTGGGCAGGCAGATCAGCCCCAGCATTTT.

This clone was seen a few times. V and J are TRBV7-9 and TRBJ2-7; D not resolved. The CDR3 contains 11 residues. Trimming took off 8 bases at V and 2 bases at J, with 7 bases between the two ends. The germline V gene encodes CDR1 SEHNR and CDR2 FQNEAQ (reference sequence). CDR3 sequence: CASGRTYEQYF. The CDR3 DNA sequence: TGTGCCAGCGGCAGGACCTACGAGCAGTACTTC.

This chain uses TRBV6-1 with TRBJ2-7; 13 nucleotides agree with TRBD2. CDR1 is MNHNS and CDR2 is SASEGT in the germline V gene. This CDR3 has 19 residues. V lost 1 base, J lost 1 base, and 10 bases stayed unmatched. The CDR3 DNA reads TGTGCCAGCAGTGAAGGACTAGCGGGAGGATCGAGTATGTCCTACGAGCAGTACTTC. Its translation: CASSEGLAGGSSMSYEQYF.

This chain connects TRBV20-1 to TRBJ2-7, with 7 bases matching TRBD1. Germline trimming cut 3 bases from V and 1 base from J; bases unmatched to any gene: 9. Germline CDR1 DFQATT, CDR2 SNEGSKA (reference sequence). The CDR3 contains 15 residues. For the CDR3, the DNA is TGCAGTGCTAGTAAAGGGGGCGAAAGGTCCTACGAGCAGTACTTC. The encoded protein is CSASKGGERSYEQYF.

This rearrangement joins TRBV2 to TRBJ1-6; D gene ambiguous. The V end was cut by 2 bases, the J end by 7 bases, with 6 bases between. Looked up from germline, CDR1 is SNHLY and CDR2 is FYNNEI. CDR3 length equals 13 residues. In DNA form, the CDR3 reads TGTGCCAGCAGTGAAAGCAGGAATTCACCCCTCCACTTT. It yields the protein CASSESRNSPLHF.

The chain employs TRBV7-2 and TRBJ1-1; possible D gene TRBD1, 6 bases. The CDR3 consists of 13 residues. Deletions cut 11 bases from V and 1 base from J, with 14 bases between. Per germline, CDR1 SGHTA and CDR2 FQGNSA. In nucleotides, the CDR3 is TGTGCCTCGGGCCAGGGGCCGAACACTGAAGCTTTCTTT. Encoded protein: CASGQGPNTEAFF.

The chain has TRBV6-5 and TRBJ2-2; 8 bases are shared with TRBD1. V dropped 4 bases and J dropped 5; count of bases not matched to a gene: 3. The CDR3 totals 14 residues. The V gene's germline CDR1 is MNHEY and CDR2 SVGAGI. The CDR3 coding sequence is TGTGCCAGCAGTTCCCGACAGGGGACCGGGGAGCTGTTTTTT. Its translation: CASSSRQGTGELFF.

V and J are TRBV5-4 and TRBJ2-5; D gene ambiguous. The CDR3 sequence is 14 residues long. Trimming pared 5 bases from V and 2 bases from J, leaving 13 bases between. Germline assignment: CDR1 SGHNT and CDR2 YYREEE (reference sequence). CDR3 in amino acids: CASSSHSGQETQYF. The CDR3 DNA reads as TGTGCCAGCAGTTCCCACTCGGGTCAAGAGACCCAGTACTTC.

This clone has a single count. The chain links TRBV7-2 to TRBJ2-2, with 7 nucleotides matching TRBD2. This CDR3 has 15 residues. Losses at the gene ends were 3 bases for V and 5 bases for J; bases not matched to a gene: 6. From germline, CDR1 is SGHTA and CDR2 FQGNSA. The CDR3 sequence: CASSFSRERTGELFF. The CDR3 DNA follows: TGTGCCAGCAGCTTTTCGCGGGAGCGAACCGGGGAGCTGTTTTTT.

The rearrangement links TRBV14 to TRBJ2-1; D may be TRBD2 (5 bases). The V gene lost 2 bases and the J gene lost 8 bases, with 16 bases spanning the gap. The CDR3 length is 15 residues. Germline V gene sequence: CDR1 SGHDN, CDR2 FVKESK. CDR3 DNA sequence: TGTGCCAGCAGCCAATCCTCGCGGGCTAGGGATGAGCAGTTCTTC. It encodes CASSQSSRARDEQFF.